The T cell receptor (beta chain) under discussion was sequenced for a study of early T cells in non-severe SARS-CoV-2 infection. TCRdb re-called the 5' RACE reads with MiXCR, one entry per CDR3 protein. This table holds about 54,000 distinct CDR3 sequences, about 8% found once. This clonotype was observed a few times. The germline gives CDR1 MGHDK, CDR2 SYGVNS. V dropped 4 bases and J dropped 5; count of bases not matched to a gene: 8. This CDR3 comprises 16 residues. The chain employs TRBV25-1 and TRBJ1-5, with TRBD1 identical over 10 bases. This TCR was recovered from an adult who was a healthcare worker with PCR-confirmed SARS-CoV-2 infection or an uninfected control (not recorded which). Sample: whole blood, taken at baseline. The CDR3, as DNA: TGTGCCAGCAGTGCAGAAGGACAGGGGGTACATCAGCCCCAGCATTTT. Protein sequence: CASSAEGQGVHQPQHF.